This T cell receptor (beta chain) was profiled in a study of blood T cell repertoires in COVID-19. The wider study: Acute and convalescent COVID-19 samples came from the United States, Italy and Spain. The cDNA or gDNA used as material had been derived from T cells, B-cell-depleted T cells, or PBMCs.

This CDR3 has 12 residues. Germline CDR1 reads WSHSY; CDR2 reads SAAADI. Between the trimmed V and J ends, which lost 3 bases and 7 bases, there was a span of 9 bases. Original processing methods: Quantification of nucleated cells was approximated via reference gene primer amplification. The repertoire was sequenced with immunoSEQ multiplex PCR; TCRdb's copy has only in-frame clones and lacks some. V and J calls and clone size are given by that table; D and trimming were obtained from the DNA. Among fewer than 150,000 clones listed, just under 85% were seen once. The sequenced sample was peripheral blood. The J gene is TRBJ1-2, the V gene TRBV10-2; D is ambiguous. The clonotype comes from a human donor in a cohort sampled during active COVID-19. The CDR3 region has the DNA TGCGCCAGCAGTGACAGTGGTGCTGGCTACACCTTC. Its translation: CASSDSGAGYTF.